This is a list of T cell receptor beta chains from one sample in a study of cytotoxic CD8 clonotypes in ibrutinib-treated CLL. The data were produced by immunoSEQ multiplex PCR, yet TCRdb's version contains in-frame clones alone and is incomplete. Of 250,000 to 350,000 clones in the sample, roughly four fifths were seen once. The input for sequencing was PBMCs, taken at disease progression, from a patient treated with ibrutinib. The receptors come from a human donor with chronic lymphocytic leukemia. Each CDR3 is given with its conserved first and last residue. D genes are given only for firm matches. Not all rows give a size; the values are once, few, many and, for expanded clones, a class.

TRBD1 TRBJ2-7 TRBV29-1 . CSVPGQGIGDEQYF TGCAGCGTTCCGGGACAGGGGATTGGGGACGAGCAGTACTTC
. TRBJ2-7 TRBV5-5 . CASSLASVGSYEQYF TGTGCCAGCAGCTTGGCCTCCGTGGGATCCTACGAGCAGTACTTC
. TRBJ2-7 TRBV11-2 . CASSLSAGPTYEQYF TGTGCCAGCAGCTTATCCGCGGGACCAACCTACGAGCAGTACTTC
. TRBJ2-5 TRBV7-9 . CASSRDPSRETQYF TGTGCCAGCTCACGGGACCCTTCCAGGGAGACCCAGTACTTC
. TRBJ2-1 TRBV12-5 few CASGLVAGLFYNEQFF TGTGCTAGTGGTTTGGTCGCCGGACTCTTCTACAATGAGCAGTTCTTC
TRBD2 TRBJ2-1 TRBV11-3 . CASSSGLAGGGSYNEQFF TGTGCCAGCAGCTCAGGGCTAGCGGGAGGGGGCTCCTACAATGAGCAGTTCTTC
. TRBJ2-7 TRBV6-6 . CASSYDPRRPHEQYF TGTGCCAGCAGTTACGATCCAAGGCGGCCCCACGAGCAGTACTTC
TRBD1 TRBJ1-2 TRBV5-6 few CASRTGGSYGYTF TGTGCCAGCCGGACAGGGGGCTCCTACGGCTACACCTTC
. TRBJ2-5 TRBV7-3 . CASSRSTRETQYF TGTGCCAGCAGCCGAAGTACTCGGGAGACCCAGTACTTC
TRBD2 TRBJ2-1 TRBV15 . CATSPRVGLADEQFF TGTGCCACCAGCCCCAGGGTGGGACTAGCGGATGAGCAGTTCTTC
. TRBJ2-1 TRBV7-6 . CASSLSYNEQFF TGTGCCAGCAGCTTAAGTTACAATGAGCAGTTCTTC
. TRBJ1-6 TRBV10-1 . CASSERSGPLHF TGCGCCAGCAGTGAGAGGAGCGGACCCCTCCACTTT
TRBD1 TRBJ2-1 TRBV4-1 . CASSHRWGTGEPFF TGCGCCAGCAGCCACCGGTGGGGCACAGGGGAGCCGTTCTTC
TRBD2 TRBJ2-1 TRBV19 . CASSPMPGLAGGPFSYNEQFF TGTGCCAGTAGTCCTATGCCGGGACTAGCGGGAGGACCCTTCTCCTACAATGAGCAGTTCTTC
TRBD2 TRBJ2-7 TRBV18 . CASSPRTSGSIEQYF TGTGCCAGCTCACCGCGGACTAGCGGGAGTATCGAGCAGTACTTC
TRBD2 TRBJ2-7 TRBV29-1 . CSVGTSANEQYF TGCAGCGTTGGGACTAGCGCAAACGAGCAGTACTTC
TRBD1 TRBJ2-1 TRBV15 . CATSLDRGLYNEQFF TGTGCCACCAGCTTGGACAGGGGACTCTACAATGAGCAGTTCTTC
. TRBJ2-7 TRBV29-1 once CSVPSDSSYEQYF TGCAGCGTTCCCAGCGATTCCTCCTACGAGCAGTACTTC
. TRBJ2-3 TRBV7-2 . CASSLRLSTDTQYF TGTGCCAGCAGCTTAAGGCTGAGCACAGATACGCAGTATTTT
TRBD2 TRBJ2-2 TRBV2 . CASTPSGGDTGELFF TGTGCCAGCACTCCTAGCGGGGGGGACACCGGGGAGCTGTTTTTT
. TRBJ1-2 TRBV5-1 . CASSLNGAGGYTF TGCGCCAGCAGCTTGAACGGAGCTGGTGGCTACACCTTC
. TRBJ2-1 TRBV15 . CATSRGNYNEQFF TGTGCCACCAGCAGAGGAAATTACAATGAGCAGTTCTTC
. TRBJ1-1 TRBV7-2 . CASSRGWDTMNTEAFF TGTGCCAGCAGCCGCGGCTGGGACACCATGAACACTGAAGCTTTCTTT
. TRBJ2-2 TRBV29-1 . CSVVQVGELFF TGCAGCGTTGTACAAGTCGGGGAGCTGTTTTTT
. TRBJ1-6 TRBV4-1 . CASSHETGINSPLHF TGCGCCAGCAGCCATGAGACAGGAATCAATTCACCCCTCCACTTT
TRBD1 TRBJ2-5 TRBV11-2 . CASSSTGVKTQYF TGTGCCAGCAGCTCGACAGGGGTGAAGACCCAGTACTTC
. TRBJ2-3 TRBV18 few CASSPSGTDTQYF TGTGCCAGCTCACCATCCGGCACAGATACGCAGTATTTT
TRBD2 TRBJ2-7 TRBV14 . CASSQDPRRGGRDEQYF TGTGCCAGCAGCCAAGATCCCCGCCGGGGGGGCCGCGACGAGCAGTACTTC
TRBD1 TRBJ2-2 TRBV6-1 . CASSELRTGGRIGTGELFF TGTGCCAGCAGTGAACTGAGGACAGGGGGCAGGATAGGTACCGGGGAGCTGTTTTTT
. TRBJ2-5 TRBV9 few CASGDRVRPQYF TGTGCCAGCGGGGACCGGGTCAGACCCCAGTACTTC
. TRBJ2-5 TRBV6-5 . CASSYNTGETQYF TGTGCCAGCAGTTACAACACAGGGGAGACCCAGTACTTC
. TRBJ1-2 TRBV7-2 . CASSLIPLFGYTF TGTGCCAGCAGCTTAATCCCCCTTTTTGGCTACACCTTC
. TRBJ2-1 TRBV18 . CASSPRPPGGLNEQFF TGTGCCAGCTCACCCCGACCTCCGGGGGGCCTCAATGAGCAGTTCTTC
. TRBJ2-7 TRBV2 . CASLWGYEQYF TGTGCCAGCCTTTGGGGCTACGAGCAGTACTTC
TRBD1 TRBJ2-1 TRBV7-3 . CASSPGTGGDNEQFF TGTGCCAGCAGCCCAGGGACAGGGGGCGACAATGAGCAGTTCTTC
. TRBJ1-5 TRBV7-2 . CASSFGTTNQPQHF TGTGCCAGCAGCTTCGGGACTACCAATCAGCCCCAGCATTTT
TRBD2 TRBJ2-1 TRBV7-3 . CASSLAGGVSNEQFF TGTGCCAGCAGCTTAGCGGGGGGCGTTTCCAATGAGCAGTTCTTC
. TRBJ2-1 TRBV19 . CASSIGASRILTGDEQFF TGTGCCAGTAGTATAGGGGCTAGCCGAATCCTAACGGGCGATGAGCAGTTCTTC
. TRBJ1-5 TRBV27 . CASSLKDPHQPQHF TGTGCCAGCAGTTTAAAGGACCCCCATCAGCCCCAGCATTTT
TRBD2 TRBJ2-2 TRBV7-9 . CASSLGPGLAGDVGELFF TGTGCCAGCAGCTTAGGGCCGGGACTAGCGGGAGACGTCGGGGAGCTGTTTTTT
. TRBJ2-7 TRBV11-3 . CASSLEEGVDEQYF TGTGCCAGCAGCTTAGAGGAGGGGGTAGACGAGCAGTACTTC
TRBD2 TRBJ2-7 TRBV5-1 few CASSLAGSSGVYEQYF TGCGCCAGCAGCTTGGCCGGGTCTAGCGGGGTTTACGAGCAGTACTTC
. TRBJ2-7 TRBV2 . CATRGGRGRRISYEQYF TGTGCCACCAGAGGGGGGAGGGGGCGGAGGATCTCCTACGAGCAGTACTTC
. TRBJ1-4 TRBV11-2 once CASSDWGPMNEKLFF TGTGCCAGCAGCGACTGGGGACCGATGAATGAAAAACTGTTTTTT
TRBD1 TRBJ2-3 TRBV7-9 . CASSLLRGSTDTQYF TGTGCCAGCAGCTTACTCAGGGGGAGCACAGATACGCAGTATTTT
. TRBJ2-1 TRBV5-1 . CASSLYAGGNEQFF TGCGCCAGCAGCTTGTACGCAGGGGGGAATGAGCAGTTCTTC
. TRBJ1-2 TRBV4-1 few CASSQERIWRGYTF TGCGCCAGCAGCCAAGAACGGATCTGGCGAGGCTACACCTTC
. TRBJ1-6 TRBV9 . CASSGGHGDSPLHF TGTGCCAGCAGCGGGGGACACGGGGATTCACCCCTCCACTTT
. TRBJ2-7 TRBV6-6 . CASSPKQGTYEQYF TGTGCCAGCAGCCCTAAACAGGGAACCTACGAGCAGTACTTC
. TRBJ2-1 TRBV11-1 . CASSLEAYNEQFF TGTGCCAGCAGCTTAGAGGCGTACAATGAGCAGTTCTTC
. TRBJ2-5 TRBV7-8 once CASSLILGPRETQYF TGTGCCAGCAGCTTAATTCTGGGGCCGCGGGAGACCCAGTACTTC
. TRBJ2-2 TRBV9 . CASSVVALNTGELFF TGTGCCAGCAGCGTAGTGGCACTCAACACCGGGGAGCTGTTTTTT